Below are 18 T cell receptor beta chains sequenced from a single sample in a study of shared clonotypes between healthy human individuals. TCRdb keeps only in-frame clones here, not all; method: immunoSEQ multiplex PCR. Of fewer than 1.6 million clones in the sample, about 98.5% are singletons; the top ten hold roughly 0.35%. Sequencing was done on a sample of naive CD4+ T cells sorted from blood. The subset denotes: CD45RA+ positively selected. Receptors originate from a man aged 25-45 years in good health.

The chain recombines TRBV7-6 with TRBJ1-1; TRBD1 matches 7 bases. CDR1 is SGHVS and CDR2 is FNYEAQ in the germline V gene. The V gene end was trimmed by 2 bases and the J gene end by 3 bases; junction bases not matched to a gene: 3. The CDR3 runs 14 residues. CDR3: CASSLQGEYTEAFF. CDR3 DNA: TGTGCCAGCAGCTTACAGGGGGAATACACTGAAGCTTTCTTT.

The rearrangement links TRBV29-1 to TRBJ1-5; a weak D match, TRBD1 (6 bases). Germline V lookup: CDR1 SQVTM, CDR2 ANQGSEA. This CDR3 is built from 13 residues. V was trimmed by 5 bases and J by 2 bases, leaving 10 bases between them. Here the CDR3 DNA reads TGCAGCGTTTCGAAGGGGGGCAATCAGCCCCAGCATTTT. Encoded protein: CSVSKGGNQPQHF. Full variable domain (remainder filled in from reference TRBV29-1 and TRBJ1-5): SAVISQKPSRDICQRGTSLTIQCQVDSQVTMMFWYRQQPGQSLTLIATANQGSEATYESGFVIDKFPISRPNLTFSTLTVSNMSPEDSSIYLCSVSKGGNQPQHFGDGTRLSIL.

The rearrangement joins TRBV5-6 to TRBJ1-1, with 8 positions matching TRBD1. This CDR3 is built from 13 residues. Losses at the gene ends were 6 bases for V and 6 bases for J; bases not matched to a gene: 7. Germline loops: CDR1 SGHDT, CDR2 YYEEEE. Here the CDR3 reads CASKGQGKSEAFF. The CDR3 DNA reads TGTGCCAGCAAAGGACAGGGTAAGTCTGAAGCTTTCTTT. The complete variable domain, with remaining parts taken from reference TRBV5-6 and TRBJ1-1, reads DAGVTQSPTHLIKTRGQQVTLRCSPKSGHDTVSWYQQALGQGPQFIFQYYEEEERQRGNFPDRFSGHQFPNYSSELNVNALLLGDSALYLCASKGQGKSEAFFGQGTRLTVV.

The chain couples TRBV6-6 to TRBJ1-2; 7 bases map to TRBD1. V lost 4 bases, J lost 5 bases, and 7 bases stayed unmatched. The length of the CDR3 is 14 residues. From germline, CDR1 is MNHNY and CDR2 SVGAGI (reference sequence). This CDR3 reads CASSFARGVYGYTF. The CDR3 DNA is TGTGCCAGCAGTTTTGCCAGGGGGGTGTATGGCTACACCTTC.

The V gene is TRBV10-2, the J gene TRBJ2-2, with 8 bases identical to TRBD1. This CDR3 contains 14 residues. CDR1 is WSHSY, CDR2 SAAADI, per germline. V shed 6 bases and J 6 bases; nucleotides not matched to a gene: 6. For the CDR3, the DNA is TGCGCCAGCAGATCCCGGGACAGGTCCGGGGAGCTGTTTTTT. Amino acid sequence: CASRSRDRSGELFF.

V usage is TRBV11-2 and J usage is TRBJ2-7, with D possibly called TRBD1 or TRBD2 (5 bases each). CDR3 length equals 15 residues. CDR1 SGHAT and CDR2 FQNNGV come from the germline V gene. The V end lost 6 bases, the J end lost 5 bases, and 20 bases lay between the germline ends. The DNA for the CDR3 is TGTGCCAGCAGTTCACCTCGGGAAGGGGCCCACGAGCAGTACTTC. Amino acids: CASSSPREGAHEQYF. Combining the CDR3 with reference TRBV11-2 and TRBJ2-7 gives the whole variable domain EAGVAQSPRYKIIEKRQSVAFWCNPISGHATLYWYQQILGQGPKLLIQFQNNGVVDDSQLPKDRFSAERLKGVDSTLKIQPAKLEDSAVYLCASSSPREGAHEQYFGPGTRLTVT.

This sequence joins TRBV4-3 and TRBJ1-2; no clear D gene. Germline V gene sequence: CDR1 LGHNA, CDR2 YSLEER. Trimming took 0 bases from V and 4 from J, leaving 15 bases between them. The CDR3 runs 16 residues. The CDR3 protein is CASSQDAAAFGYGYTF. CDR3 DNA sequence: TGCGCCAGCAGCCAAGATGCAGCGGCTTTTGGCTATGGCTACACCTTC.

This clone was seen once. The chain links TRBV28 to TRBJ2-1; possible D gene TRBD2, 6 bases. Per germline, CDR1 MDHEN and CDR2 SYDVKM. The CDR3 has 15 amino acids. The V gene lost 2 bases and the J gene lost 3 bases, with 11 bases spanning the gap. DNA for the CDR3: TGTGCCAGCAGTTTAGCGGGAAGGGACTACAATGAGCAGTTCTTC. Translating it yields CASSLAGRDYNEQFF.

The rearrangement joins TRBV29-1 to TRBJ2-5, with D unclear. The germline CDR1 and CDR2 sequences are SQVTM and ANQGSEA. The CDR3 is made up of 10 amino acids. V was pared by 7 bases and J by 0 bases, with 3 bases between. The CDR3 sequence: CSAHQETQYF. CDR3 bases: TGCAGCGCACACCAAGAGACCCAGTACTTC. Full variable domain (remainder filled in from reference TRBV29-1 and TRBJ2-5): SAVISQKPSRDICQRGTSLTIQCQVDSQVTMMFWYRQQPGQSLTLIATANQGSEATYESGFVIDKFPISRPNLTFSTLTVSNMSPEDSSIYLCSAHQETQYFGPGTRLLVL.

The chain is built from TRBV5-1 and TRBJ1-2; D call uncertain. CDR3 length: 13 amino acids. The V gene's germline CDR1 is SGHRS and CDR2 YFSETQ. The V end was cut by 4 bases, the J end by 8 bases, with 15 bases between. The CDR3 nucleotides are TGCGCCAGCAGCCTAGAACGAGGTACAGGCTACACCTTC. Its translation is CASSLERGTGYTF.

The chain couples TRBV6-1 to TRBJ1-2; 8 nucleotides line up with TRBD1. Looked up from germline, CDR1 is MNHNS and CDR2 is SASEGT. With V trimmed by 3 bases and J by 4 bases, 4 bases remained unmatched. The CDR3 covers 14 residues. CDR3 residues: CASSDEQGGYGYTF. CDR3 coding DNA: TGTGCCAGCAGTGACGAACAGGGGGGCTATGGCTACACCTTC.

The chain employs TRBV25-1 and TRBJ1-1, with 9 nucleotides matching TRBD1. This CDR3 has 17 amino acids. The trim removed 6 bases at V and 1 base at J, leaving 12 bases unmatched. Germline loops: CDR1 MGHDK, CDR2 SYGVNS. The DNA for the CDR3 is TGTGCCAGCAGGAGAATAACAGGGGGCGGGAGGAACACTGAAGCTTTCTTT. Its translation: CASRRITGGGRNTEAFF.

J is TRBJ1-2 and V is TRBV2; 7 bases are a match to TRBD1. Germline trimming cut 11 bases from V and 6 bases from J; bases unmatched to any gene: 3. The CDR3 contains 10 residues. Germline CDR1 SNHLY, CDR2 FYNNEI. CDR3 DNA: TGTGCCCCCAGGGGGGATGGCTACACCTTC. Its protein product is CAPRGDGYTF.

The chain has TRBV6-5 and TRBJ2-3; no firm D call. Germline loops: CDR1 MNHEY, CDR2 SVGAGI. The CDR3 loop spans 15 amino acids. The V end lost 0 bases, the J end lost 3 bases, and 10 bases lay between the germline ends. CDR3 bases: TGTGCCAGCAGTTACTCTGGGAAAAGAACAGATACGCAGTATTTT. Translation: CASSYSGKRTDTQYF.

The rearrangement uses TRBV13 and TRBJ1-1; D may be TRBD1 (5 bases). V was shortened by 5 bases and J by 6 bases, with 16 bases between the two germline ends. CDR1 and CDR2 (germline): PRHDT, FYEKMQ (reference sequence). The CDR3 covers 14 residues. The CDR3 protein is CASSAVPRGAEAFF. DNA for the CDR3: TGTGCCAGCAGCGCCGTCCCTCGAGGGGCTGAAGCTTTCTTT. The variable domain in full, with the rest retrieved from reference TRBV13 and TRBJ1-1, is AAGVIQSPRHLIKEKRETATLKCYPIPRHDTVYWYQQGPGQDPQFLISFYEKMQSDKGSIPDRFSAQQFSDYHSELNMSSLELGDSALYFCASSAVPRGAEAFFGQGTRLTVV.

A single count supports this clone. The J gene is TRBJ2-3, the V gene TRBV5-4, with 11 bases matching TRBD2. Germline V CDR1 and CDR2: SGHNT, YYREEE (reference sequence). The V gene end was trimmed by 4 bases and the J gene end by 1 base; junction bases not matched to a gene: 2. The CDR3 runs 15 residues. The CDR3 is CASSGTSGRTDTQYF. As DNA, the CDR3 is TGTGCCAGCAGCGGGACTAGCGGACGCACAGATACGCAGTATTTT.

This sequence joins TRBV19 and TRBJ2-4; TRBD1 matches at 7 bases. The CDR3 is 17 residues long. The junction had 6 bases not matched to a gene; V was cut back by 1 base and J by 0 bases. The germline gives CDR1 LNHDA, CDR2 SQIVND (reference sequence). CDR3 DNA: TGTGCCAGTAGTATAGTTCCGACAGGGTTAGCCAAAAACATTCAGTACTTC. Translated, it gives CASSIVPTGLAKNIQYF.

The J gene is TRBJ2-7, the V gene TRBV18; maybe TRBD2 (6 bases). The V and J ends lost 0 bases and 3 bases respectively, with 15 bases between them. The CDR3 runs 16 residues. Germline loops: CDR1 KGHSH, CDR2 LQKENI. DNA of the CDR3: TGTGCCAGCTCACCACCGTCAGGTACTAGCAACTACGAGCAGTACTTC. It encodes CASSPPSGTSNYEQYF.